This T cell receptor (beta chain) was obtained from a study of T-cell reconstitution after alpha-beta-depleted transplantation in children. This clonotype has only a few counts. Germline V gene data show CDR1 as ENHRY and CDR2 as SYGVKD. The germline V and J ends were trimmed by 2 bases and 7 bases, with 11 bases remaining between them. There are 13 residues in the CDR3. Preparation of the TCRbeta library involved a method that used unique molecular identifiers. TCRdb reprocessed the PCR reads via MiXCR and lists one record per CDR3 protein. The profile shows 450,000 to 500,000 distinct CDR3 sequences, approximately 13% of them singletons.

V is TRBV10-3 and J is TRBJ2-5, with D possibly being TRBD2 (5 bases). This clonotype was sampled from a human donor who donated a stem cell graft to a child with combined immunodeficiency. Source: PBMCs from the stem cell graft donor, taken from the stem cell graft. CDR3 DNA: TGTGCCATCAGTGAGGGCTTCGAGGGGACCCAGTACTTC. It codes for CAISEGFEGTQYF.